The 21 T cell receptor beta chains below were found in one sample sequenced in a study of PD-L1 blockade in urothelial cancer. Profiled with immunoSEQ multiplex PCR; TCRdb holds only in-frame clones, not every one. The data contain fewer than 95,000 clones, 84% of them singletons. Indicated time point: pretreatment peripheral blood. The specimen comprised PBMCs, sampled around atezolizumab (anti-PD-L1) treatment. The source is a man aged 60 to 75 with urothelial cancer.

The CDR3 bases are TGTGCCACCCGGCCGGGGGCAACTAATGAAAAACTGTTTTTT. This codes for CATRPGATNEKLFF. The V gene is TRBV19, the J gene TRBJ1-4; a possible D gene is TRBD1 (5 bases). This CDR3 region has 14 residues. Trimming removed 10 bases from V and 0 bases from J, with 12 bases in between. Germline values: CDR1 LNHDA, CDR2 SQIVND (reference sequence).

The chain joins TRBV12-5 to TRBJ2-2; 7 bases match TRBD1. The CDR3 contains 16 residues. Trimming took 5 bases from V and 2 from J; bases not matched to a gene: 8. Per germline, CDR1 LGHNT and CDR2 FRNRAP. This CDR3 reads CASGPSGQRNTGELFF. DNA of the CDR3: TGTGCTAGTGGTCCTTCGGGACAGCGAAACACCGGGGAGCTGTTTTTT.

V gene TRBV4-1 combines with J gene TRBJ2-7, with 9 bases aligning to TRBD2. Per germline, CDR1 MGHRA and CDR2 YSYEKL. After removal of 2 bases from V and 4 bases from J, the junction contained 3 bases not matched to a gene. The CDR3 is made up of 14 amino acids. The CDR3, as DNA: TGCGCCAGCAGCCAACCGGGACTAGCATACGAGCAGTACTTC. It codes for CASSQPGLAYEQYF.

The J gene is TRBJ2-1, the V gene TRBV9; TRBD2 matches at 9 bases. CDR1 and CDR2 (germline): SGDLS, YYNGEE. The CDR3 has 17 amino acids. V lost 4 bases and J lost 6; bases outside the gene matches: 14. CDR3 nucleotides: TGTGCCAGCAGCCCGGGTAGCGGGGGCCCGGAGGGCAATGAGCAGTTCTTC. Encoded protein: CASSPGSGGPEGNEQFF.

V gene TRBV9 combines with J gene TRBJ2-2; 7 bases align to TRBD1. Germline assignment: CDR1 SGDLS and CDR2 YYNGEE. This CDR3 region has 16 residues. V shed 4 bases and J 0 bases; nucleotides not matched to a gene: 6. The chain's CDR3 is CASSLRQGSNTGELFF. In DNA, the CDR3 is TGTGCCAGCAGCCTACGACAGGGATCGAACACCGGGGAGCTGTTTTTT.

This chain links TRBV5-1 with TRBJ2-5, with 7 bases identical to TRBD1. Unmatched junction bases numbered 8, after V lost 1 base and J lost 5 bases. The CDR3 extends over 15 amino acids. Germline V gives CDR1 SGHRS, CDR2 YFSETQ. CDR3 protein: CASSLSQGKGETQYF. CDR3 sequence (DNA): TGCGCCAGCAGCTTGTCACAGGGGAAAGGGGAGACCCAGTACTTC.

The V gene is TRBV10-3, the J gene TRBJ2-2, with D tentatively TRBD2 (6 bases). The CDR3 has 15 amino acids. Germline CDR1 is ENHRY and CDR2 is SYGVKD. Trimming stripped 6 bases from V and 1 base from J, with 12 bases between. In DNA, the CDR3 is TGTGCCATCAGGGGAGGACCATTGAACACCGGGGAGCTGTTTTTT. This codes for CAIRGGPLNTGELFF.

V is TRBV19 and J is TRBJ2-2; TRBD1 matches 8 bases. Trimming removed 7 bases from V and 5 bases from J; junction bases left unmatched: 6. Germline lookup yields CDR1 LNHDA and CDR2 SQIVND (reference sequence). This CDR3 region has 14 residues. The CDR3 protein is CASTQTGETGELFF. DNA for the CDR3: TGTGCCAGTACCCAGACAGGGGAGACCGGGGAGCTGTTTTTT.

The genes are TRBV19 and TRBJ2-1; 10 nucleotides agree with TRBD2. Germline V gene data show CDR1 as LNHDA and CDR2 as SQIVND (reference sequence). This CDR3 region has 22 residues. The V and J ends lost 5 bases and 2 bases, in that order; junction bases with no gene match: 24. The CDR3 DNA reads TGTGCCAGTAGTCCTAGGGGGGTAGCGGGAGGTACGCGGGGGCGCACCTACAATGAGCAGTTCTTC. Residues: CASSPRGVAGGTRGRTYNEQFF.

CDR3 sequence reads: CASKSGYFTYNSPLHF. CDR3 nucleotide sequence: TGTGCCAGTAAATCAGGTTATTTTACCTATAATTCACCCCTCCACTTT. This chain joins TRBV19 and TRBJ1-6; D is unclear. The CDR3 has 16 amino acids. Trimming left V 7 bases short and J 2 bases short, with 15 bases between. CDR1 is LNHDA, CDR2 SQIVND, per germline (reference sequence). Filled out from reference TRBV19 and TRBJ1-6, the complete variable domain reads DGGITQSPKYLFRKEGQNVTLSCEQNLNHDAMYWYRQDPGQGLRLIYYSQIVNDFQKGDIAEGYSVSREKKESFPLTVTSAQKNPTAFYLCASKSGYFTYNSPLHFGNGTRLTVT.

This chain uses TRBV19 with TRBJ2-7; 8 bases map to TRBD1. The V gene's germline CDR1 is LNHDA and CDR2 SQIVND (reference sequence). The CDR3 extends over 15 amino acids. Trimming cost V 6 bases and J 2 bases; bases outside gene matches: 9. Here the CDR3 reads CASSERTGKAYEQYF. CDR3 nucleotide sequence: TGTGCCAGTAGCGAAAGGACAGGGAAAGCCTACGAGCAGTACTTC.

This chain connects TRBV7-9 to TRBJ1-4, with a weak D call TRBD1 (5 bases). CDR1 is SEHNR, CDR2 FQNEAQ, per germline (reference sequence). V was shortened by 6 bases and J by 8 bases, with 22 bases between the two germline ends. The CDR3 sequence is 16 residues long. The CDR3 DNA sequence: TGTGCCAGCAGTCGACTAGACCAAGGGGAAAGGGAAAAACTGTTTTTT. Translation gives CASSRLDQGEREKLFF.

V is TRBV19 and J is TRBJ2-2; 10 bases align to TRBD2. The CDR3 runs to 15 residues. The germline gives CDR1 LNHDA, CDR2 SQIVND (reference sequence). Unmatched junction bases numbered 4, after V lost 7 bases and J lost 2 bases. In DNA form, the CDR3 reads TGTGCCAGTATTTCTAGCGGGAGAAACACCGGGGAGCTGTTTTTT. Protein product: CASISSGRNTGELFF.

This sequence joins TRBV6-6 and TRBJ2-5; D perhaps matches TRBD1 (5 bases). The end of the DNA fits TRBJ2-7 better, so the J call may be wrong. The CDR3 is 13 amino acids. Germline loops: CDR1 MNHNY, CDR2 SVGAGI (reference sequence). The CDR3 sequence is CASSNPGIYEQYF. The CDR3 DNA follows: TGTGCCAGCAGTAACCCAGGGATCTACGAGCAGTACTTC.

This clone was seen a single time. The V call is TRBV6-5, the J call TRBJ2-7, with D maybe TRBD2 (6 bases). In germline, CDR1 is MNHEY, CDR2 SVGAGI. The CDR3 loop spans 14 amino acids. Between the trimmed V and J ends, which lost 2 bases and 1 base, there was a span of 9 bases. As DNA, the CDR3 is TGTGCCAGCAGTTACGGAGGGATATCCTACGAGCAGTACTTC. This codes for CASSYGGISYEQYF.

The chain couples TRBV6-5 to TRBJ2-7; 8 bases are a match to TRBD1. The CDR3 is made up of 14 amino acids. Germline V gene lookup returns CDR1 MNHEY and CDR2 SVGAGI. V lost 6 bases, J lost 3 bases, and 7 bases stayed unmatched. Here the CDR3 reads CASSTDRGLYEQYF. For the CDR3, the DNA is TGTGCCAGCAGCACCGACAGGGGCCTCTACGAGCAGTACTTC.

CDR3 loop: CATSEATQGITEAFF. The CDR3 coding sequence is TGTGCCACCAGCGAAGCAACTCAGGGTATCACTGAAGCTTTCTTT. The chain recombines TRBV15 with TRBJ1-1; D might be TRBD1 (5 bases). Germline V gene sequence: CDR1 LNHNV, CDR2 YYDKDF (reference sequence). Trimming cost V 5 bases and J 4 bases, with 17 bases left between them. The CDR3 totals 15 residues. The variable domain in full, with the rest retrieved from reference TRBV15 and TRBJ1-1, is DAMVIQNPRYQVTQFGKPVTLSCSQTLNHNVMYWYQQKSSQAPKLLFHYYDKDFNNEADTPDNFQSRRPNTSFCFLDIRSPGLGDTAMYLCATSEATQGITEAFFGQGTRLTVV.

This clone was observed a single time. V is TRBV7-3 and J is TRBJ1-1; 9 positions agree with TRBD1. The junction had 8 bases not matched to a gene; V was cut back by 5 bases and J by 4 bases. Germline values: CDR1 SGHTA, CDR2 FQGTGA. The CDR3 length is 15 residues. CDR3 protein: CASSPNRGRFTEAFF. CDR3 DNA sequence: TGTGCCAGCAGCCCCAACAGGGGGCGGTTCACTGAAGCTTTCTTT.

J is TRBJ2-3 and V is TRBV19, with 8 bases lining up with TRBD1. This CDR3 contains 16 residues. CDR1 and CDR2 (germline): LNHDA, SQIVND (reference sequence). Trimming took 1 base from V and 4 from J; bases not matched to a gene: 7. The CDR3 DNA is TGTGCCAGTAGTATAGTCAGGGGGCGGGGTGCAGATACGCAGTATTTT. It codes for CASSIVRGRGADTQYF.

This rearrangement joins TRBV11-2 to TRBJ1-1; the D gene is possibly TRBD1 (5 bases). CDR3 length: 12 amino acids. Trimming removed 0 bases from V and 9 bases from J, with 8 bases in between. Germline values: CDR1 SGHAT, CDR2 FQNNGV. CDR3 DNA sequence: TGTGCCAGCAGCTTAGAGGGGCAGAAAGCTTTCTTT. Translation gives CASSLEGQKAFF.

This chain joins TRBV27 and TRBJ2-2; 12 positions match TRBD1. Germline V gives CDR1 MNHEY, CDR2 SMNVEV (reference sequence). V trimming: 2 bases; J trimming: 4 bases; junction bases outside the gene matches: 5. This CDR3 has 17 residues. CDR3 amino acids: CASSLRGQGAGTGELFF. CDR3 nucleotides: TGTGCCAGCAGTTTACGGGGACAGGGGGCAGGCACCGGGGAGCTGTTTTTT.